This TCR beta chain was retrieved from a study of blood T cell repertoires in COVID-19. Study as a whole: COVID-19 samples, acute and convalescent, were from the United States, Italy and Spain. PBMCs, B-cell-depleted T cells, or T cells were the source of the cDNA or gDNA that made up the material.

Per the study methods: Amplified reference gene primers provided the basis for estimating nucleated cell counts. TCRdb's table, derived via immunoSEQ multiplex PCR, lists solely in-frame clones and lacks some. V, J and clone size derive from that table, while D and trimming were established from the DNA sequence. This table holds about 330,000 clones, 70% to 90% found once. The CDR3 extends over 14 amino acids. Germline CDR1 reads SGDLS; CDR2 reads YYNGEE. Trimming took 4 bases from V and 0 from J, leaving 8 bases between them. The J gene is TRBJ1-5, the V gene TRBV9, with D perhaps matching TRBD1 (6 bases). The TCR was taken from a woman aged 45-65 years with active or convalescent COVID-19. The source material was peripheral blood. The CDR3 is CASSQGTSNQPQHF. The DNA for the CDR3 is TGTGCCAGCAGCCAGGGGACTAGCAATCAGCCCCAGCATTTT. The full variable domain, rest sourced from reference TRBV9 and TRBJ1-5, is DSGVTQTPKHLITATGQRVTLRCSPRSGDLSVYWYQQSLDQGLQFLIQYYNGEERAKGNILERFSAQQFPDLHSELNLSSLELGDSALYFCASSQGTSNQPQHFGDGTRLSIL.